This T cell receptor (beta chain) derives from a study of control samples from healthy donors and cancer patients. The repertoire was sequenced with immunoSEQ multiplex PCR; TCRdb's copy has only in-frame clones and lacks some. Here the sample spans 110,000 to 150,000 clones, around 90% being singletons. The CDR3 is 15 residues long. The trim removed 5 bases at V and 0 bases at J, leaving 5 bases unmatched. Germline V gene lookup returns CDR1 LGHNT and CDR2 FRNRAP. This rearrangement joins TRBV12-5 to TRBJ2-3; 7 positions match TRBD1. The sequenced material came from blood. The clonotype originates from a man aged 25-40 years in good health. CDR3 in DNA: TGTGCTAGTGGTGTCGGGACAGCTAGCACAGATACGCAGTATTTT. Its translation: CASGVGTASTDTQYF.